This T cell receptor (beta chain) was documented in a study of blood T cell repertoires in COVID-19. For the study at large: In each case, the material was cDNA or gDNA derived from T cells, B-cell-depleted T cells, or PBMCs.

The CDR3 totals 18 residues. In germline, CDR1 is LGHNA, CDR2 YSLEER. V dropped 0 bases and J dropped 0 bases, with 17 bases sitting between them. Assay used: immunoSEQ multiplex PCR; TCRdb lists only in-frame clones, some missing. The table lists roughly 430,000 clones, approximately 90% of them singletons. The sequence was obtained from a woman under 30 who had been exposed to COVID-19. The chain couples TRBV4-3 to TRBJ1-1, with D hard to call. Specimen: PBMCs or T cells enriched from blood (not recorded which). CDR3 DNA sequence: TGCGCCAGCAGCCAAGATTCCCCCGGGGTTCACATGAACACTGAAGCTTTCTTT. Translated, it gives CASSQDSPGVHMNTEAFF.